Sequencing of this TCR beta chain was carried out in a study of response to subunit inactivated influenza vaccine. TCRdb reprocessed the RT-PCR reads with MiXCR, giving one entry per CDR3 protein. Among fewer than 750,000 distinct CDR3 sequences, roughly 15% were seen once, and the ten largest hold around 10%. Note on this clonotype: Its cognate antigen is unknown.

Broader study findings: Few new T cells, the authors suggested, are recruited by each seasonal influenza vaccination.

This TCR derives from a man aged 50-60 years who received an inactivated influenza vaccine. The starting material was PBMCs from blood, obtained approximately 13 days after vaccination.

CDR3 amino acids: CATSRLRRQGEETQYF. The DNA of the CDR3 is TGTGCCACCAGCAGACTAAGACGACAGGGAGAAGAGACCCAGTACTTC. The rearrangement joins TRBV15 to TRBJ2-5, with TRBD1 matching 7 bases. The CDR3 has 16 residues. J lost 3 bases, V lost 2 bases, and 9 bases had no gene match. Germline CDR1 LNHNV, CDR2 YYDKDF (reference sequence). Drawing the rest from reference TRBV15 and TRBJ2-5, the complete variable domain is DAMVIQNPRYQVTQFGKPVTLSCSQTLNHNVMYWYQQKSSQAPKLLFHYYDKDFNNEADTPDNFQSRRPNTSFCFLDIRSPGLGDTAMYLCATSRLRRQGEETQYFGPGTRLLVL.